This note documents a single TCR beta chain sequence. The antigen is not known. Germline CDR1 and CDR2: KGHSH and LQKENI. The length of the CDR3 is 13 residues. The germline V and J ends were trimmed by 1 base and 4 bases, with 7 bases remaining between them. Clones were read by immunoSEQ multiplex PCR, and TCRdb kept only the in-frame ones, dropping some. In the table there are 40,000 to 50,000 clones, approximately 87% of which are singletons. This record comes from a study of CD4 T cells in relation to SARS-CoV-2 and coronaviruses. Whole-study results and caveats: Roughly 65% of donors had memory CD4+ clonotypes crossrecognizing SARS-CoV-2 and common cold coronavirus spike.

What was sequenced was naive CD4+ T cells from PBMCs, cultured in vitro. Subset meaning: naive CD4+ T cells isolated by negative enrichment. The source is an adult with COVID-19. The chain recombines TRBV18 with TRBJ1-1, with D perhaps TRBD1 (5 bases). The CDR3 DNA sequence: TGTGCCAGCTCACCACAGGGGTTCACTGAAGCTTTCTTT. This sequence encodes CASSPQGFTEAFF.